These 21 T cell receptor beta chains were sequenced from one sample in a study of T cell responses to AZD1222 COVID-19 vaccine. Profiling relied on immunoSEQ multiplex PCR, and the TCRdb table lists in-frame clones only, not all of them. The repertoire holds over 70,000 clones, around 84% seen once, with roughly 21% in the top ten. The starting material was peripheral blood, obtained on day 0 of AZD1222 vaccination. The receptor source for this set is an adult in good health.

The chain recombines TRBV5-4 with TRBJ2-7; TRBD1 matches at 8 bases. Germline loops: CDR1 SGHNT, CDR2 YYREEE (reference sequence). The CDR3 consists of 15 residues. Germline trimming cut 5 bases from V and 3 bases from J; bases unmatched to any gene: 10. The CDR3 is CASRETGDGGYEQYF. The DNA of the CDR3 is TGTGCCAGCAGGGAGACAGGGGACGGTGGCTACGAGCAGTACTTC.

The J gene is TRBJ1-5, the V gene TRBV12-3 or TRBV12-4; D may be TRBD1 (5 bases). The CDR3 contains 12 residues. Trimming took off 3 bases at V and 6 bases at J, with 6 bases between the two ends. The CDR3 loop reads CASSFGGQPQHF. The CDR3, as DNA: TGTGCCAGCAGTTTTGGGGGTCAGCCCCAGCATTTT.

J is TRBJ1-1 and V is TRBV29-1, with D uncertain. The germline gives CDR1 SQVTM, CDR2 ANQGSEA. This CDR3 spans 12 amino acids. V lost 2 bases, J lost 3 bases, and 7 bases lay in between. CDR3 sequence: CSVEISDTEAFF. The CDR3 nucleotides read TGCAGCGTTGAAATATCTGACACTGAAGCTTTCTTT.

This clone was seen a single time. The rearrangement links TRBV5-1 to TRBJ2-2; 7 bases line up with TRBD1. CDR1 SGHRS and CDR2 YFSETQ come from the germline V gene. This CDR3 is built from 16 residues. V was pared by 4 bases and J by 7 bases, with 13 bases of the junction left unmatched. This CDR3 reads CASSGSAGGSDGELFF. CDR3 DNA sequence: TGCGCCAGCAGCGGGTCGGCAGGGGGTTCTGACGGGGAGCTGTTTTTT.

The chain combines TRBV4-2 with TRBJ2-3, with TRBD1 matching over 8 bases. CDR1 LGHNA and CDR2 YNFKEQ come from the germline V gene. This CDR3 is 16 amino acids long. J was trimmed by 6 bases and V by 1 base; bases with no gene match: 9. The CDR3 here is CASSQGRAGGLDTQYF. CDR3 nucleotide sequence: TGTGCCAGCAGCCAAGGGAGGGCAGGGGGCCTTGATACGCAGTATTTT.

The chain joins TRBV12-3 or TRBV12-4 to TRBJ1-1; perhaps TRBD1 as D (5 bases). V dropped 8 bases and J dropped 5 bases, with 12 bases sitting between them. This CDR3 region has 12 residues. The DNA of the CDR3 is TGTGCCAGCGTGGGGGGGACGACTGAAGCTTTCTTT. It translates to CASVGGTTEAFF.

The genes are TRBV2 and TRBJ1-5; tentatively, D is TRBD1 (5 bases). The CDR3 is 15 residues long. Per the germline V gene, CDR1 is SNHLY and CDR2 is FYNNEI. V lost 4 bases and J lost 0, with 10 bases in between. In DNA, the CDR3 is TGTGCCAGCAGTGCGGGGACTCTTAGCAATCAGCCCCAGCATTTT. Its translation is CASSAGTLSNQPQHF.

In its sample, this clone was seen once. The J gene is TRBJ2-4, the V gene TRBV30; D is perhaps TRBD1 (5 bases). The CDR3 has 15 amino acids. The ends were cut back, 0 bases at V and 1 base at J, with 10 bases in the middle. Germline values: CDR1 GTSNPN, CDR2 SVGIG (reference sequence). The CDR3 sequence: CAWSVGRVAKNIQYF. The CDR3, as DNA: TGTGCCTGGAGTGTCGGCAGGGTGGCCAAAAACATTCAGTACTTC.

V and J are TRBV13 and TRBJ2-1; TRBD1 matches at 8 bases. In germline, CDR1 is PRHDT, CDR2 FYEKMQ (reference sequence). V was clipped by 5 bases and J by 0 bases; unmatched bases: 9. The CDR3 spans 17 residues. CDR3 DNA sequence: TGTGCCAGCAGCCCCCAGGGACAGGCCAGCTCCTACAATGAGCAGTTCTTC. It translates to CASSPQGQASSYNEQFF.

This clone has a single count. V is TRBV4-2 and J is TRBJ2-3, with D uncertain. The V and J ends lost 1 base and 0 bases respectively, with 2 bases between them. The CDR3 contains 13 residues. Germline loops: CDR1 LGHNA, CDR2 YNFKEQ. CDR3 sequence reads: CASSQGSTDTQYF. CDR3 sequence (DNA): TGTGCCAGCAGCCAAGGTAGCACAGATACGCAGTATTTT.

This rearrangement joins TRBV9 to TRBJ1-6, with D possibly being TRBD1 (5 bases). V was trimmed by 0 bases and J by 8 bases, leaving 18 bases between them. CDR3 length: 17 amino acids. Germline-derived CDR1 and CDR2 are SGDLS and YYNGEE. CDR3 nucleotide sequence: TGTGCCAGCAGCGTAGCCCTTGGGGGGACCGAGGATTCACCCCTCCACTTT. Translating gives CASSVALGGTEDSPLHF.

J is TRBJ1-6 and V is TRBV6-5; 9 positions agree with TRBD1. Germline CDR1 and CDR2: MNHEY and SVGAGI. This CDR3 contains 14 residues. V shed 4 bases and J 7 bases; nucleotides not matched to a gene: 2. The CDR3 loop is CASSSGQGNSPLHF. The CDR3 bases are TGTGCCAGCAGTTCCGGACAGGGGAATTCACCCCTCCACTTT.

The CDR3 DNA sequence: TGTGCCAGCAGCGCGACTAGCGGGCTTTCCAATGAGCAGTTCTTC. Protein: CASSATSGLSNEQFF. The rearrangement joins TRBV9 to TRBJ2-1, with 10 nucleotides matching TRBD2. The CDR3 covers 15 residues. Trimming at V came to 3 bases and at J to 6 bases, leaving 6 bases not matched to a gene. Per the germline V gene, CDR1 is SGDLS and CDR2 is YYNGEE.

V usage is TRBV13 and J usage is TRBJ2-3; D call uncertain. The CDR3 has 12 residues. Germline lookup yields CDR1 PRHDT and CDR2 FYEKMQ (reference sequence). The germline V and J ends were trimmed by 2 bases and 9 bases, with 9 bases remaining between them. For the CDR3, the DNA is TGTGCCAGCAGCTTAATCAGTGAGACGCAGTATTTT. It codes for CASSLISETQYF. The full variable domain, rest sourced from reference TRBV13 and TRBJ2-3, is AAGVIQSPRHLIKEKRETATLKCYPIPRHDTVYWYQQGPGQDPQFLISFYEKMQSDKGSIPDRFSAQQFSDYHSELNMSSLELGDSALYFCASSLISETQYFGPGTRLTVL.

This clone was recorded once. The chain is built from TRBV2 and TRBJ2-5, with D perhaps matching TRBD1 (6 bases). CDR1 and CDR2 from the germline V gene are SNHLY and FYNNEI. This CDR3 spans 14 amino acids. The V and J ends lost 6 bases and 5 bases respectively, with 16 bases between them. The DNA of the CDR3 is TGTGCCAGCAGGGGGCAGGGGATTCTGGAGACCCAGTACTTC. Translation gives CASRGQGILETQYF.

The genes are TRBV6-5 and TRBJ2-7, with 8 bases matching TRBD2. The CDR3 has 16 residues. J gave up 4 bases and V 4 bases, and 12 bases lay outside the gene matches. CDR1 MNHEY and CDR2 SVGAGI come from the germline V gene. CDR3 sequence: CASSLGTSGLGYEQYF. The CDR3 bases are TGTGCCAGCAGTTTGGGTACTAGCGGCCTGGGGTACGAGCAGTACTTC.

V and J are TRBV6-5 and TRBJ2-2, with D unclear. The CDR3 sequence is 16 residues long. CDR1 MNHEY and CDR2 SVGAGI come from the germline V gene. V gave up 4 bases and J gave up 5 bases, with 17 bases separating them. This CDR3 is CASSFTRSRRTGELFF. The CDR3 DNA reads as TGTGCCAGCAGTTTTACAAGATCACGCAGGACCGGGGAGCTGTTTTTT.

V and J are TRBV7-2 and TRBJ2-1; 11 nucleotides match TRBD2. The trim removed 5 bases at V and 4 bases at J, leaving 1 base unmatched. Germline assignment: CDR1 SGHTA and CDR2 FQGNSA. This CDR3 region has 14 residues. For the CDR3, the DNA is TGTGCCAGCAGCGGACTAGCGGGTTACAATGAGCAGTTCTTC. It codes for CASSGLAGYNEQFF. The variable domain in full, with the rest retrieved from reference TRBV7-2 and TRBJ2-1, is GAGVSQSPSNKVTEKGKDVELRCDPISGHTALYWYRQSLGQGLEFLIYFQGNSAPDKSGLPSDRFSAERTGGSVSTLTIQRTQQEDSAVYLCASSGLAGYNEQFFGPGTRLTVL.

This clone has a single count. This rearrangement joins TRBV5-1 to TRBJ1-6; 9 bases are a match to TRBD1. The trim removed 4 bases at V and 5 bases at J, leaving 4 bases unmatched. The CDR3 sequence is 15 residues long. Germline V gene sequence: CDR1 SGHRS, CDR2 YFSETQ. In nucleotides, the CDR3 is TGCGCCAGCAGCCCTAGGACAGGGGATAATTCACCCCTCCACTTT. This encodes CASSPRTGDNSPLHF.

The genes are TRBV5-5 and TRBJ2-3, with 7 bases lining up with TRBD2. The germline CDR1 and CDR2 sequences are SGHKS and YYEKEE (reference sequence). The CDR3 loop spans 15 amino acids. V shed 4 bases and J 1 base; nucleotides not matched to a gene: 6. In DNA, the CDR3 is TGTGCCAGCAGCGACGGGACTACTGGCACAGATACGCAGTATTTT. Protein sequence: CASSDGTTGTDTQYF.

The chain couples TRBV3-1 (or the pseudogene TRBV3-2) to TRBJ2-2, with 7 bases fitting TRBD2. Germline trimming cut 4 bases from V and 1 base from J; bases unmatched to any gene: 0. Germline CDR1 LGHDT, CDR2 YNNKEL (reference sequence). This CDR3 contains 14 residues. The CDR3 coding sequence is TGTGCCAGCAGCCTAGCGGGGAACACCGGGGAGCTGTTTTTT. Its translation: CASSLAGNTGELFF.